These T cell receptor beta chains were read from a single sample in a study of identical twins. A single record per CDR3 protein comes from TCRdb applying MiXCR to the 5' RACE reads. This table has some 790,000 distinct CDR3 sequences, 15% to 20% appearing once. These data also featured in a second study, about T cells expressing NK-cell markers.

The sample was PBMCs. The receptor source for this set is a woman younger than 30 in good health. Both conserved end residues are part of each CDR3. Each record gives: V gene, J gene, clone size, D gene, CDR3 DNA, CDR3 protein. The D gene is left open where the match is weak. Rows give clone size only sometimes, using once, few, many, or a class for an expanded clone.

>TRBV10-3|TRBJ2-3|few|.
TGTGCCATCAGCCCTACAGGGAACACAGATACGCAGTATTTT
CAISPTGNTDTQYF
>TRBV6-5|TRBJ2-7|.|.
TGTGCCAGCAGTTACCAGGGAGGTTTCTACGAGCAGTACTTC
CASSYQGGFYEQYF
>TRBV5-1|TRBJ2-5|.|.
TGCGCCAGCAGCACACTAGGGTCAGAGACCCAGTACTTC
CASSTLGSETQYF
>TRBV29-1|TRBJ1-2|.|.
TGCAGCGTCGGTTTTAACCTGGGCTCAGAGAGTGGCTACACCTTC
CSVGFNLGSESGYTF
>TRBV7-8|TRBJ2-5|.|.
TGTGCCAGCAGCTTAAATAGAGGGGCGACCCAGTACTTC
CASSLNRGATQYF
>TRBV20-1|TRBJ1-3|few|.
TGCAGTGCTTATGAGGCAAACACCATATATTTT
CSAYEANTIYF
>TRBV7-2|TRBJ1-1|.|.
TGTGCCAGCAGCCGCGGGATCACAGCCCCGAACACTGAAGCTTTCTTT
CASSRGITAPNTEAFF
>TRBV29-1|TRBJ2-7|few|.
TGCAGCGTTCAATCCGAGGAACTTACGCCCTACGAGCAGTACTTC
CSVQSEELTPYEQYF
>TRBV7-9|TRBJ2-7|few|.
TGTGCCAGCAGCTCACAACCCCGGACCGCCAGCTCCTACGAGCAGTACTTC
CASSSQPRTASSYEQYF
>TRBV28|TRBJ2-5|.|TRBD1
TGTGCCAGCAGACCCGGGACAGGCGTTGAGACCCAGTACTTC
CASRPGTGVETQYF
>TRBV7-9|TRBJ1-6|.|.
TGTGCCAGCAGCTTTGAACGGATTAATTCACCCCTCCACTTT
CASSFERINSPLHF
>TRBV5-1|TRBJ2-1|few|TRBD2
TGCGCCACCGCTCTCGCTAGCGGATTTAACAATGAGCAGTTCTTC
CATALASGFNNEQFF
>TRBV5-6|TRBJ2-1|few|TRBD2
TGTGCCAGCAGCTTGGGTAGCGGGAGGGCGAGTAATGAGCAGTTCTTC
CASSLGSGRASNEQFF
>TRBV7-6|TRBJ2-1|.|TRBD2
TGTGCCAGCAGCTCGAGCGGGGGCCACTTTAATGAGCAGTTCTTC
CASSSSGGHFNEQFF
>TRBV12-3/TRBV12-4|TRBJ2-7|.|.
TGTGCCAGCAGTTTCCCGGGACTGCGAGGGTACGAGCAGTACTTC
CASSFPGLRGYEQYF
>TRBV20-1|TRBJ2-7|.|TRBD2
TGCAGTGCTAGAACTAGCGGGAGGCTAGCCTACGAGCAGTACTTC
CSARTSGRLAYEQYF
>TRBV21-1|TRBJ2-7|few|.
TGTGCCAGCAGCAAAGTAAAGGGGGCCGGTGAGCAGTACTTC
CASSKVKGAGEQYF
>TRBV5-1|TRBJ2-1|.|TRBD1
TGCGCCAGCACTAGGACAGGTCCCTACAATGAGCAGTTCTTC
CASTRTGPYNEQFF
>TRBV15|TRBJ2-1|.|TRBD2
TGTGCCACCAGCAGAGTGGCTAGCGGCTACCATGAGCAGTTCTTC
CATSRVASGYHEQFF
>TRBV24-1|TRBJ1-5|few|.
TGTGCCACCAGTGATTTAAGAGGGATCGGTCATTTT
CATSDLRGIGHF
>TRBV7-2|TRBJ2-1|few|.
TGTGCCAGCAGCTTGGGCAGCCCCTCCTACAATGAGCAGTTCTTC
CASSLGSPSYNEQFF
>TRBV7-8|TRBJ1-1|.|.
TGTGCCAGCAGCTCCCTCATGGGTAGGAACACTGAAGCTTTCTTT
CASSSLMGRNTEAFF